This T cell receptor beta chain was identified during a study of molecular identifiers for immune sequencing clone quantification. Across the whole study: Replicates split RNA from about 20,000 or 100,000 naive CD8 cells five ways, and the researchers sequenced four portions.

Per germline, CDR1 LGHNA and CDR2 YSLEER. Germline trimming cut 3 bases from V and 11 bases from J; bases unmatched to any gene: 20. The CDR3 has 17 residues. Concerning this clonotype: A much larger clone differs by one base, so this may be a read error.

With RNA at 10%, 30% or 50%, naive CD8 libraries came from around 18,000 to 910,000 sorted cells. Bulk TCR libraries used previously described methods and listed TCR primers. TCRdb processed the PCR reads anew with MiXCR; each CDR3 protein has one entry. This table holds about 97,000 distinct CDR3 sequences, around 24% found once. Sequenced: naive CD8+ T cells from blood, with Jurkat cell RNA spiked in. Subset described: FACS-sorted CD8+CD4-CCR7+CD45RA+ naive T cells. V usage is TRBV4-3 and J usage is TRBJ1-1; 8 positions agree with TRBD1. This TCR derives from a human donor in good health. Some libraries in this study had Jurkat cell RNA spiked in. CDR3 sequence: CASSHVVKRAGGSMAFF. The DNA for the CDR3 is TGCGCCAGCAGCCATGTGGTAAAAAGGGCAGGGGGCTCAATGGCTTTCTTT.